One sample yielded the 14 T cell receptor beta chains listed below, sequenced in a study of control samples from healthy donors and cancer patients. TCRdb's copy holds only in-frame clones and misses some; the assay was immunoSEQ multiplex PCR. The table records over 55,000 clones, 91% of them present only once. The sample taken for sequencing was PBMCs. The receptor set was obtained from a man aged 25-45 years with colorectal cancer.

CDR3 DNA sequence: TGCGCCAGCACTGGAGACAGGATAGGGGCCGGGGAGCTGTTTTTT. Amino acids: CASTGDRIGAGELFF. V usage is TRBV5-1 and J usage is TRBJ2-2; perhaps TRBD1 as D (6 bases). Germline lookup yields CDR1 SGHRS and CDR2 YFSETQ. The CDR3 spans 15 residues. The V end was cut by 6 bases, the J end by 6 bases, with 18 bases between.

J is TRBJ2-2 and V is TRBV29-1, with D hard to call. Germline V gives CDR1 SQVTM, CDR2 ANQGSEA. Deletions cut 3 bases from V and 6 bases from J, with 5 bases between. The CDR3 runs to 11 residues. CDR3 nucleotide sequence: TGCAGCGTTGATCTTGCCGGGGAGCTGTTTTTT. Translating gives CSVDLAGELFF.

V is TRBV5-1 and J is TRBJ2-1, with no clear D. Looked up from germline, CDR1 is SGHRS and CDR2 is YFSETQ. Trimming pared 0 bases from V and 4 bases from J, leaving 11 bases between. The CDR3 spans 15 residues. The CDR3 reads CASSLESGIYNEQFF. The CDR3, as DNA: TGCGCCAGCAGCTTGGAGTCAGGCATTTACAATGAGCAGTTCTTC.

This chain links TRBV2 with TRBJ2-1, with no clear D. V lost 4 bases to trimming and J lost 6 bases, with 4 bases between them. CDR3 size: 11 residues. Germline V lookup: CDR1 SNHLY, CDR2 FYNNEI. CDR3 amino acids: CASSVGNEQFF. Here the CDR3 DNA reads TGTGCCAGCAGTGTGGGCAATGAGCAGTTCTTC.

This chain connects TRBV4-3 to TRBJ1-2; D ambiguous. The CDR3 covers 15 residues. Germline CDR1 and CDR2: LGHNA and YSLEER. V dropped 0 bases and J dropped 5 bases, with 13 bases sitting between them. The CDR3 DNA reads TGCGCCAGCAGCCAAGAACCCCAGGTCACATATGGCTACACCTTC. As protein: CASSQEPQVTYGYTF.

The chain couples TRBV4-3 to TRBJ1-4, with a tentative D call TRBD1 (6 bases). V lost 1 base and J 0 bases, leaving 12 bases between the germline ends. The germline V gene has CDR1 LGHNA and CDR2 YSLEER. The CDR3 spans 17 residues. The CDR3 region is CASSQGYRDTTNEKLFF. In DNA, the CDR3 is TGCGCCAGCAGCCAAGGGTACAGGGATACAACTAATGAAAAACTGTTTTTT.

The V gene is TRBV2, the J gene TRBJ2-2, with TRBD1 matching over 9 bases. Germline V lookup: CDR1 SNHLY, CDR2 FYNNEI. V lost 6 bases to trimming and J lost 4 bases; unmatched junction nucleotides: 18. The CDR3 loop spans 19 amino acids. The CDR3 reads CASRGRGARGQGFTGELFF. CDR3 sequence (DNA): TGTGCCAGCAGGGGAAGGGGTGCTAGGGGACAGGGCTTCACCGGGGAGCTGTTTTTT.

The V gene is TRBV18, the J gene TRBJ1-5; D unresolved. The germline gives CDR1 KGHSH, CDR2 LQKENI. With 3 bases removed from V and 0 bases from J, the gap between germline ends came to 12 bases. The CDR3 length is 16 residues. The CDR3 here is CASSPYPGYSNQPQHF. CDR3 coding DNA: TGTGCCAGCTCACCGTACCCGGGCTATAGCAATCAGCCCCAGCATTTT. Combining the CDR3 with reference TRBV18 and TRBJ1-5 gives the whole variable domain NAGVMQNPRHLVRRRGQEARLRCSPMKGHSHVYWYRQLPEEGLKFMVYLQKENIIDESGMPKERFSAEFPKEGPSILRIQQVVRGDSAAYFCASSPYPGYSNQPQHFGDGTRLSIL.

The V and J genes are TRBV5-4 and TRBJ1-2, with TRBD1 as a possible D gene (6 bases). CDR1 is SGHNT, CDR2 YYREEE, per germline (reference sequence). Trimming cost V 0 bases and J 8 bases, with 11 bases left between them. The CDR3 contains 13 residues. The CDR3 protein is CASSLVRGDGYTF. DNA for the CDR3: TGTGCCAGCAGCTTGGTTAGGGGGGACGGCTACACCTTC.

This rearrangement joins TRBV6-6 to TRBJ2-7; TRBD2 aligns across 8 bases. Germline trimming cut 5 bases from V and 0 bases from J; bases unmatched to any gene: 6. Germline V gene lookup returns CDR1 MNHNY and CDR2 SVGAGI (reference sequence). The CDR3 has 15 residues. CDR3 region: CASSKGGTSSYEQYF. The CDR3, as DNA: TGTGCCAGCAGTAAGGGAGGGACTAGCTCCTACGAGCAGTACTTC.

The V gene is TRBV5-1, the J gene TRBJ1-5; no clear D. The CDR3 extends over 15 amino acids. Germline V gene lookup returns CDR1 SGHRS and CDR2 YFSETQ. V shed 0 bases and J shed 1 base, with 8 bases lying between them. The CDR3 region is CASSLESGSNQPQHF. DNA for the CDR3: TGCGCCAGCAGCTTGGAAAGTGGGAGCAATCAGCCCCAGCATTTT.

The chain carries TRBV29-1 and TRBJ1-2, with unresolved D. CDR1 SQVTM and CDR2 ANQGSEA come from the germline V gene. Trimming shortened V by 6 bases and J by 4 bases, and 12 bases separated the two germline ends. The CDR3 runs 12 residues. This CDR3 reads CSVETTVYGYTF. As DNA, the CDR3 is TGCAGCGTCGAGACCACCGTCTATGGCTACACCTTC. Full variable domain (remainder filled in from reference TRBV29-1 and TRBJ1-2): SAVISQKPSRDICQRGTSLTIQCQVDSQVTMMFWYRQQPGQSLTLIATANQGSEATYESGFVIDKFPISRPNLTFSTLTVSNMSPEDSSIYLCSVETTVYGYTFGSGTRLTVV.

This chain uses TRBV15 with TRBJ1-5; the D is unclear. CDR1 and CDR2 (germline): LNHNV, YYDKDF (reference sequence). CDR3 size: 18 residues. Trimming took 5 bases from V and 1 from J, leaving 21 bases between them. The CDR3 spells CATSDETVVGHSNQPQHF. CDR3 nucleotides: TGTGCCACCAGCGACGAAACCGTGGTAGGGCACAGCAATCAGCCCCAGCATTTT.

CDR3 loop: CASSPRVGNGYTF. The DNA of the CDR3 is TGTGCCAGCAGCCCCAGGGTAGGGAATGGCTACACCTTC. The chain recombines TRBV2 with TRBJ1-2; possibly TRBD1 for D (5 bases). Germline V gene data show CDR1 as SNHLY and CDR2 as FYNNEI. The CDR3 has 13 amino acids. V lost 6 bases and J 6 bases, leaving 14 bases between the germline ends.